This entry lists 20 T cell receptor beta chains sequenced from one sample in a study of T cells after yellow fever vaccination. Each CDR3 protein gets one entry after TCRdb re-called the 5' RACE reads with MiXCR. The table lists a few hundred thousand distinct CDR3 sequences, about a sixth of them singletons. This material consisted of PBMCs, taken about 5 days after the first yellow fever vaccination. The source of these receptors is a man aged 18 to 29 who received the YFV17D yellow fever vaccine.

The chain combines TRBV6-2 or TRBV6-3 with TRBJ1-2; D gene uncertain. CDR1 and CDR2 (germline): MNHEY, SVGEGT. The CDR3 covers 15 residues. The V end lost 2 bases, the J end lost 1 base, and 11 bases lay between the germline ends. The CDR3, as DNA: TGTGCCAGCAGTTACGAATTAACCCTTAACTATGGCTACACCTTC. This sequence encodes CASSYELTLNYGYTF.

This clonotype was observed a few times. The V call is TRBV28, the J call TRBJ2-1, with 9 nucleotides matching TRBD2. Germline V CDR1 and CDR2: MDHEN, SYDVKM. Trimming at V came to 4 bases and at J to 8 bases, leaving 12 bases not matched to a gene. The CDR3 loop spans 16 amino acids. CDR3 protein: CASSSPNGRGGYEQFF. As DNA, the CDR3 is TGTGCCAGCAGTTCACCCAACGGGCGGGGGGGCTATGAGCAGTTCTTC.

This clonotype was seen a few times. The chain links TRBV10-3 to TRBJ2-7; no reliable D call. Germline V gene sequence: CDR1 ENHRY, CDR2 SYGVKD. Trimming removed 0 bases from V and 9 bases from J, with 9 bases in between. The CDR3 runs 12 residues. DNA of the CDR3: TGTGCCATCAGTGAGTCAATGGGGTTGCAGTACTTC. As protein: CAISESMGLQYF.

This clonotype has just one count. The chain is built from TRBV5-1 and TRBJ2-4, with 8 nucleotides matching TRBD1. The V gene's germline CDR1 is SGHRS and CDR2 YFSETQ. J gave up 7 bases and V 4 bases, and 7 bases lay outside the gene matches. The CDR3 has 14 residues. The DNA of the CDR3 is TGCGCCAGCAGCCGTGGACAGGGCGAGAACATTCAGTACTTC. This sequence encodes CASSRGQGENIQYF.

The chain combines TRBV20-1 with TRBJ2-3; 11 nucleotides agree with TRBD2. Germline-derived CDR1 and CDR2 are DFQATT and SNEGSKA (reference sequence). The V gene end was trimmed by 0 bases and the J gene end by 5 bases; junction bases not matched to a gene: 7. The CDR3 spans 16 residues. In DNA, the CDR3 is TGCAGTGCTAGAGATTATAGACTAGCGGGGATAGATACGCAGTATTTT. This gives the protein CSARDYRLAGIDTQYF.

The V gene is TRBV5-1, the J gene TRBJ1-1, with unresolved D. CDR1 is SGHRS, CDR2 YFSETQ, per germline. Between the trimmed V and J ends, which lost 5 bases and 4 bases, there was a span of 12 bases. The CDR3 is 13 residues long. CDR3 bases: TGCGCCAGCAGGGTCCCCGGCGGCACTGAAGCTTTCTTT. Residues: CASRVPGGTEAFF.

On this clonotype itself: The limits of the CDR3 on the DNA are not certain, so only TCRdb's listed CDR3 is given. The chain joins TRBV7-5 to TRBJ1-5. TRBV7-5 is termed a pseudogene. The CDR3 has 15 residues if both end residues are counted. CDR3 sequence reads: CISVPEGPGSQPQHF.

The V call is TRBV10-3, the J call TRBJ1-4, with D perhaps TRBD1 (6 bases). V gave up 3 bases and J gave up 5 bases, with 10 bases separating them. The germline CDR1 and CDR2 sequences are ENHRY and SYGVKD. The CDR3 extends over 14 amino acids. The CDR3 loop is CAISEGGGNEKLFF. DNA for the CDR3: TGTGCCATCAGTGAAGGAGGGGGGAATGAAAAACTGTTTTTT.

This clonotype was seen once. This rearrangement joins TRBV6-2 or TRBV6-3 to TRBJ1-5; D is undetermined. The CDR3 runs to 17 residues. Germline lookup yields CDR1 MNHEY and CDR2 SVGEGT. Deletions cut 2 bases from V and 4 bases from J, with 18 bases between. The CDR3 sequence: CASSYVGSLVLNQPQHF. The CDR3 coding sequence is TGTGCCAGCAGTTACGTGGGTTCCCTTGTGCTAAATCAGCCCCAGCATTTT.

This clonotype was seen at least ten times. The V gene is TRBV7-9, the J gene TRBJ2-5; no clear D. The V end lost 5 bases, the J end lost 4 bases, and 11 bases lay between the germline ends. In germline, CDR1 is SEHNR, CDR2 FQNEAQ (reference sequence). This CDR3 contains 13 residues. The CDR3 here is CASSANTGETQYF. The CDR3 region has the DNA TGTGCCAGCAGCGCTAACACTGGAGAGACCCAGTACTTC.

The chain has TRBV20-1 and TRBJ1-5; maybe TRBD1 (6 bases). The V and J ends lost 4 bases and 7 bases respectively, with 17 bases between them. Per the germline V gene, CDR1 is DFQATT and CDR2 is SNEGSKA (reference sequence). This CDR3 comprises 14 residues. DNA for the CDR3: TGCAGTGCTAAACGCCCACAGGGCCGGCAGCCCCAGCATTTT. As protein: CSAKRPQGRQPQHF.

This clonotype occurred a few times. This chain links TRBV7-2 with TRBJ1-2; D unresolved. The CDR3 length is 14 residues. Germline V gene data show CDR1 as SGHTA and CDR2 as FQGNSA. With 1 base removed from V and 5 bases from J, the gap between germline ends came to 11 bases. In DNA, the CDR3 is TGTGCCAGCAGCTTAGGGGGAACGGCATATGGCTACACCTTC. This gives the protein CASSLGGTAYGYTF.

This clonotype has ten or more counts. CDR3 in amino acids: CASSYQGRAKNIQYF. Here the CDR3 DNA reads TGTGCCAGCAGCTACCAGGGGAGAGCCAAAAACATTCAGTACTTC. This chain joins TRBV7-2 and TRBJ2-4; D might be TRBD1 (6 bases). Trimming took off 4 bases at V and 0 bases at J, with 10 bases between the two ends. The CDR3 loop spans 15 amino acids. Germline CDR1 SGHTA, CDR2 FQGNSA.

This clonotype was recorded a few times. The chain links TRBV20-1 to TRBJ1-1; the match to TRBD1 covers 7 bases. Germline V CDR1 and CDR2: DFQATT, SNEGSKA (reference sequence). The V segment lost 5 bases and the J segment 1 base; nucleotides outside the gene matches: 16. The CDR3 runs 17 residues. The CDR3 nucleotides are TGCAGTGCTGCGACAGGGCTGACTCTAATAGGGAACACTGAAGCTTTCTTT. Translation: CSAATGLTLIGNTEAFF.

In this sample, this clonotype turned up many times. The chain recombines TRBV28 with TRBJ1-3; TRBD1 agrees at 9 bases. Trimming at V came to 4 bases and at J to 0 bases, leaving 4 bases not matched to a gene. In germline, CDR1 is MDHEN, CDR2 SYDVKM. The CDR3 spans 16 residues. This CDR3 reads CASSWLDRGSGNTIYF. CDR3 in DNA: TGTGCCAGCAGTTGGTTGGACAGGGGCTCTGGAAACACCATATATTTT.

The chain carries TRBV6-1 and TRBJ1-2; D not resolved. V was clipped by 6 bases and J by 7 bases, with 18 bases between them. The CDR3 sequence is 14 residues long. Per germline, CDR1 MNHNS and CDR2 SASEGT. The CDR3: CASSPLGVSGGYTF. CDR3 DNA: TGTGCCAGCAGCCCACTCGGGGTGTCAGGTGGCTACACCTTC.

The genes are TRBV5-1 and TRBJ2-3; D perhaps matches TRBD1 (6 bases). CDR3 length equals 15 residues. The germline V gene has CDR1 SGHRS and CDR2 YFSETQ. Deletions cut 0 bases from V and 7 bases from J, with 15 bases between. CDR3 region: CASSLEAGVLNTQYF. CDR3 in DNA: TGCGCCAGCAGCTTGGAGGCAGGGGTATTAAATACGCAGTATTTT.

The chain has TRBV12-3 or TRBV12-4 and TRBJ1-5; no firm D call. Deletions cut 1 base from V and 4 bases from J, with 14 bases between. CDR3 length: 16 residues. In DNA form, the CDR3 reads TGTGCCAGCAGTTTAGTCCCTCCCACGAGGAATCAGCCCCAGCATTTT. This translates into CASSLVPPTRNQPQHF.

The V and J genes are TRBV5-1 and TRBJ2-7; 9 bases are a match to TRBD1. After removal of 6 bases from V and 2 bases from J, the junction contained 9 bases not matched to a gene. This CDR3 is built from 15 residues. Germline V gene sequence: CDR1 SGHRS, CDR2 YFSETQ. The CDR3 bases are TGCGCCAGCAACGCCGGACAGGGGTTCACCTACGAGCAGTACTTC. Translation: CASNAGQGFTYEQYF.

This sequence joins TRBV18 and TRBJ2-1; D tentatively reads TRBD1 or TRBD2 (6 bases each). The CDR3 is 15 residues long. The V gene lost 3 bases and the J gene lost 8 bases, with 17 bases spanning the gap. Germline loops: CDR1 KGHSH, CDR2 LQKENI. This CDR3 reads CASSPRESRGHEQFF. The CDR3 nucleotides read TGTGCCAGCTCACCCCGGGAGTCCAGGGGTCATGAGCAGTTCTTC. The complete variable domain, with remaining parts taken from reference TRBV18 and TRBJ2-1, reads NAGVMQNPRHLVRRRGQEARLRCSPMKGHSHVYWYRQLPEEGLKFMVYLQKENIIDESGMPKERFSAEFPKEGPSILRIQQVVRGDSAAYFCASSPRESRGHEQFFGPGTRLTVL.